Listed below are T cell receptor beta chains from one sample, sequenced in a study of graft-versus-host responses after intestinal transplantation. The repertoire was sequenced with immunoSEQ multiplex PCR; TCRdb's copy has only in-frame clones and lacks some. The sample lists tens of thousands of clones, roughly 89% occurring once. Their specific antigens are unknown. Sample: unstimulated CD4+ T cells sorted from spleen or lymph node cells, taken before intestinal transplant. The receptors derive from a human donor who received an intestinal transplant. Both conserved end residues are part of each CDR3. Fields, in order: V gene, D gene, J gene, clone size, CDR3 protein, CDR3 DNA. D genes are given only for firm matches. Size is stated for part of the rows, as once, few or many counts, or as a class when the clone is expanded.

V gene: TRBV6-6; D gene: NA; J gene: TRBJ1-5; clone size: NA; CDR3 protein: CASSYRGVGPQHF; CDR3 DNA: TGTGCCAGCAGTTACCGAGGGGTAGGGCCCCAGCATTTT
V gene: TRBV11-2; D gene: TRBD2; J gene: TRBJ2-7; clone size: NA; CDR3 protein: CASSNIAGATYEQYF; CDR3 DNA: TGTGCCAGCAGCAACATAGCGGGAGCGACCTACGAGCAGTACTTC
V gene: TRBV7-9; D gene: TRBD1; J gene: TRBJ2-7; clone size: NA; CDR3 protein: CASSRDRGREQYF; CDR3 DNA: TGTGCCAGCAGCCGGGACAGGGGGAGGGAGCAGTACTTC
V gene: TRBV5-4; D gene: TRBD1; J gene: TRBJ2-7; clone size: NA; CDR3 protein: CASSPGQKYEQYF; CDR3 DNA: TGTGCCAGCAGCCCGGGACAGAAGTACGAGCAGTACTTC
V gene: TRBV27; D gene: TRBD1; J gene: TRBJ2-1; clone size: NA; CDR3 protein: CASSLPARGQSSYNEQFF; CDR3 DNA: TGTGCCAGCAGTTTACCGGCAAGGGGACAGAGCTCCTACAATGAGCAGTTCTTC
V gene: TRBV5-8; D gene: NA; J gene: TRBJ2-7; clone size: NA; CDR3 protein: CASSSWLALTPYEQYF; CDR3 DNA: TGTGCCAGCAGCTCATGGCTAGCGCTAACACCCTACGAGCAGTACTTC
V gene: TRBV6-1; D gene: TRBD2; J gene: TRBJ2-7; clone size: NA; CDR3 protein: CASSRLAETYEQYF; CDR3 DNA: TGTGCCAGCAGCCGACTAGCGGAGACCTACGAGCAGTACTTC
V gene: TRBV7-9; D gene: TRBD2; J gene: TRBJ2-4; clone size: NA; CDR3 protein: CASSLGLALNIQYF; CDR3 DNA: TGTGCCAGCAGCCTTGGACTAGCGTTAAACATTCAGTACTTC
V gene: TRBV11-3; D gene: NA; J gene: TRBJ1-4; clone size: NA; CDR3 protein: CASSRELGEKLFF; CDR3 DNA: TGTGCCAGCAGCCGGGAATTAGGAGAAAAACTGTTTTTT
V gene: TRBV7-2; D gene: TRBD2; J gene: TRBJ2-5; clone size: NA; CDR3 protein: CASSLELAKVETQYF; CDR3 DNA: TGTGCCAGCAGCTTAGAACTAGCGAAGGTAGAGACCCAGTACTTC
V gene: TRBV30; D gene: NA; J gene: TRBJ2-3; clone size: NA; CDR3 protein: CAWSGRALTTDTQYF; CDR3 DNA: TGTGCCTGGAGTGGCAGGGCCCTGACCACAGATACGCAGTATTTT
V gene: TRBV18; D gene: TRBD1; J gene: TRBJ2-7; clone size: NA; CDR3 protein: CASSPTGTGDHEQYF; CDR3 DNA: TGTGCCAGCTCACCAACCGGGACAGGGGACCACGAGCAGTACTTC
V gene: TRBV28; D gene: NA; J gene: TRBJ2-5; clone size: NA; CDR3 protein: CASHTEGQGLRETQYF; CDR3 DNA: TGTGCCAGCCATACCGAGGGCCAGGGATTAAGGGAGACCCAGTACTTC
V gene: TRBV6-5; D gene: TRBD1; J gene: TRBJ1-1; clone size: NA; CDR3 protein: CASRTGTANTEAFF; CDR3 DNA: TGTGCCAGCAGGACAGGGACCGCGAACACTGAAGCTTTCTTT
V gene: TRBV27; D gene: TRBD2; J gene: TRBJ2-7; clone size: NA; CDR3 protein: CASSLRTSGRHYEQYF; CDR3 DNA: TGTGCCAGCAGTCTCCGAACTAGCGGGAGGCACTACGAGCAGTACTTC
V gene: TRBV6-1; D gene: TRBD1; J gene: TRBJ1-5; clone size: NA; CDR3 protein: CASSASTGSSNQPQHF; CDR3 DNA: TGTGCCAGCAGTGCCTCGACAGGGAGTAGCAATCAGCCCCAGCATTTT
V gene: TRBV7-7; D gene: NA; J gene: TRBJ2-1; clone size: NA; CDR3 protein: CASSSLGGGGEQFF; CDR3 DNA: TGTGCCAGCAGCTCCTTAGGGGGAGGGGGTGAGCAGTTCTTC
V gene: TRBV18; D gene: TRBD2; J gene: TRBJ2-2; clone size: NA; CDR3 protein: CASSPSGTSSAGELFF; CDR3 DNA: TGTGCCAGCTCACCCTCCGGGACTAGTTCGGCCGGGGAGCTGTTTTTT
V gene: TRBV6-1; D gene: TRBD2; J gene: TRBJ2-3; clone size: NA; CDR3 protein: CASSVGTSGTDTQYF; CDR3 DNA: TGCGCCAGCAGCGTCGGGACTAGCGGCACAGATACGCAGTATTTT
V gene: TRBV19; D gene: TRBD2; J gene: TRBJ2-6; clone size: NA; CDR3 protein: CASSAGASGANVLTF; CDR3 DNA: TGTGCCAGTAGCGCGGGAGCCTCTGGGGCCAACGTCCTGACTTTC
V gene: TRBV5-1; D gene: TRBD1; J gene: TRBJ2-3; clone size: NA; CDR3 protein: CASSPIGQGADTQYF; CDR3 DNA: TGCGCCAGCAGTCCCATCGGACAGGGGGCAGATACGCAGTATTTT
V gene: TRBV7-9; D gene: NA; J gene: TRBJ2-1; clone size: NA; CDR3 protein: CASSLGGTRNYNEQFF; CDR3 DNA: TGTGCCAGCAGCTTAGGGGGCACCAGAAACTACAATGAGCAGTTCTTC
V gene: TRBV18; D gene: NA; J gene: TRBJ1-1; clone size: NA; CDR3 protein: CASSPGRLNTEAFF; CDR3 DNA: TGTGCCAGCTCACCAGGGCGCCTGAACACTGAAGCTTTCTTT
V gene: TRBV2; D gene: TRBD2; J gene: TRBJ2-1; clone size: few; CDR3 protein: CASSGGLAGASDEQFF; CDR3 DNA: TGTGCCAGCAGTGGGGGACTAGCGGGAGCGTCGGATGAGCAGTTCTTC
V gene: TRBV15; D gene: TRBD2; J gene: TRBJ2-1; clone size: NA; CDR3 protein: CATSRRGAGEQFF; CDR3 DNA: TGTGCCACCAGCAGGCGGGGAGCGGGAGAACAGTTCTTC
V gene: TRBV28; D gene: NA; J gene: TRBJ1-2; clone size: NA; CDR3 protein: CASRNTGSDGYTF; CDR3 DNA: TGTGCCAGCAGAAACACAGGAAGTGATGGCTACACCTTC
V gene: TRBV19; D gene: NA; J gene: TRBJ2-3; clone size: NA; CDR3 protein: CASSISRGGTIITDTQYF; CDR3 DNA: TGTGCCAGTAGTATTAGTAGGGGGGGAACCATAATCACAGATACGCAGTATTTT
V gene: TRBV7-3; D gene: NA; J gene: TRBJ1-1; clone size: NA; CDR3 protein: CASSSRLRNTEAFF; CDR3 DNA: TGTGCCAGCAGCTCTCGACTGAGAAACACTGAAGCTTTCTTT
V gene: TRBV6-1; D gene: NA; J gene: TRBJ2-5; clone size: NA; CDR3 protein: CASSVGANEETQYF; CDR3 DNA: TGTGCCAGCAGTGTGGGGGCCAACGAAGAGACCCAGTACTTC
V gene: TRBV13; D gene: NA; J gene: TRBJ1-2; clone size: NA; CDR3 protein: CASSPTRGRVPYGYTF; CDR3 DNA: TGTGCCAGCAGCCCGACGAGGGGCAGGGTCCCCTATGGCTACACCTTC
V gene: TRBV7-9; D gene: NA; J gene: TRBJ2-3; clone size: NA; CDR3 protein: CASTQGGLSTDTQYF; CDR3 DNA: TGTGCCAGCACCCAAGGGGGTTTATCGACAGATACGCAGTATTTT
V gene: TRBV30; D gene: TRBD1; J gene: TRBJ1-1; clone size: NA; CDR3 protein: CAWARTGNTEAFF; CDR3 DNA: TGTGCCTGGGCAAGGACAGGGAACACTGAAGCTTTCTTT
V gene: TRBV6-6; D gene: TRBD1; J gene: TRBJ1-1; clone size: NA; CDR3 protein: CASSKGQNLNTEAFF; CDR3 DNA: TGTGCCAGCAGCAAGGGACAGAACCTTAACACTGAAGCTTTCTTT
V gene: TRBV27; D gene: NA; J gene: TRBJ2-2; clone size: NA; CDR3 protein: CASRARQFNTGELFF; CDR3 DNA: TGTGCCAGCAGGGCTCGACAGTTTAACACCGGGGAGCTGTTTTTT
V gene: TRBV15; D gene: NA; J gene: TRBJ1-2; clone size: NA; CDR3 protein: CATSRPTRPGQKSNYGYTF; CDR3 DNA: TGTGCCACCAGCAGGCCCACAAGACCGGGACAAAAGTCTAACTATGGCTACACCTTC
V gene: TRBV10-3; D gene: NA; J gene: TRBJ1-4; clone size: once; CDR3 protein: CAISDPRRATNEKLFF; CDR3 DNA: TGTGCCATCAGTGACCCTCGCAGGGCAACTAATGAAAAACTGTTTTTT
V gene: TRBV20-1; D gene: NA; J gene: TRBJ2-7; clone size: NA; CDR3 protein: CSASTDYEQYF; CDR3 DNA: TGCAGTGCTAGTACAGACTACGAGCAGTACTTC
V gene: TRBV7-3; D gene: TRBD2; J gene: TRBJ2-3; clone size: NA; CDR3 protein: CASSSLLAGGIDTQYF; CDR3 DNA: TGTGCCAGCAGCTCGTTACTAGCGGGAGGAATAGATACGCAGTATTTT
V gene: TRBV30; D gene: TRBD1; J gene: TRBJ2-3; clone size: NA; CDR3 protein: CAWTRTGVADTQYF; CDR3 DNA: TGTGCCTGGACCCGGACAGGGGTTGCTGATACGCAGTATTTT
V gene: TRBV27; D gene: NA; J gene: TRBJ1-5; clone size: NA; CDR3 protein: CASSLNPNQPQHF; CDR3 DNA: TGTGCCAGCAGTTTAAACCCCAATCAGCCCCAGCATTTT
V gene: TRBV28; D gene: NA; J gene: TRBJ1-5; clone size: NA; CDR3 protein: CASSLGGGGNQPQHF; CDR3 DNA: TGTGCCAGCAGTTTAGGGGGTGGGGGCAATCAGCCCCAGCATTTT
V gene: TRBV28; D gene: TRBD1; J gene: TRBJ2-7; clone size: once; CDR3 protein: CASRDSYSYEQYF; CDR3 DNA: TGTGCCTCAAGGGACAGTTACTCCTACGAGCAGTACTTC
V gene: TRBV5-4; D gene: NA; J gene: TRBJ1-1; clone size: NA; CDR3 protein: CASSSGLGSTEAFF; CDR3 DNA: TGTGCCAGCAGCTCAGGGCTCGGGAGCACTGAAGCTTTCTTT
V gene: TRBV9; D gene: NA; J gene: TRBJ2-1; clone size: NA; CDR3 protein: CASSVSVTDEQFF; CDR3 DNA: TGTGCCAGCAGCGTGTCAGTTACCGATGAGCAGTTCTTC
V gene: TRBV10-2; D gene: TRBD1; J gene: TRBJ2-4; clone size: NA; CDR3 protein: CASSEDRVKNIQYF; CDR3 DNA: TGCGCCAGCAGTGAGGACAGGGTCAAAAACATTCAGTACTTC
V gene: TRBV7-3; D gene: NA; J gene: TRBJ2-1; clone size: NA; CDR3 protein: CASSSDREGYNEQFF; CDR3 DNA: TGTGCCAGCAGCTCAGACAGGGAGGGCTACAATGAGCAGTTCTTC
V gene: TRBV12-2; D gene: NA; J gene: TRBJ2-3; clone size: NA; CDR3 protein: CASRLVAAVTDTQYF; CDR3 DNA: TGTGCAAGTCGCTTAGTGGCAGCCGTCACAGATACGCAGTATTTT
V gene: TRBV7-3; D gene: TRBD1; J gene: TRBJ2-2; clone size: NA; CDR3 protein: CASSLTGTVNTGELFF; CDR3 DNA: TGTGCCAGCAGCCTTACCGGGACAGTGAACACCGGGGAGCTGTTTTTT
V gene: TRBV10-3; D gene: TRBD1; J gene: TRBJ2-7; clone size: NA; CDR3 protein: CAISTKDRDRGYEQYF; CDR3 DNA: TGTGCCATCAGTACAAAGGATCGGGACAGGGGTTACGAGCAGTACTTC
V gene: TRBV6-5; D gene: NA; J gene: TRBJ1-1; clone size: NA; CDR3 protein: CASSPRTHTEAFF; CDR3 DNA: TGTGCCAGCAGCCCCCGGACCCACACTGAAGCTTTCTTT
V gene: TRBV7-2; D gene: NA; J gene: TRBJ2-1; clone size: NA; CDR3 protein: CASSLVYTGSEQFF; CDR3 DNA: TGTGCCAGCAGCTTAGTATATACAGGTTCGGAGCAGTTCTTC
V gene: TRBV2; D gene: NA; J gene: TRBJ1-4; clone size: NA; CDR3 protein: CASEGDRRKEKLFF; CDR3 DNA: TGTGCCAGCGAGGGCGATCGAAGGAAGGAAAAACTGTTTTTT
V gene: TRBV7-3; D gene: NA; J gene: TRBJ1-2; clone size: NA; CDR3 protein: CASSPFGAGLASNYGYTF; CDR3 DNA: TGTGCCAGCAGCCCTTTTGGGGCAGGGTTGGCTTCTAACTATGGCTACACCTTC
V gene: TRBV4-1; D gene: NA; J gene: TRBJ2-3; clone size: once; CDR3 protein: CASRSPAGQNPDTQYF; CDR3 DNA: TGCGCCAGCAGGAGCCCGGCGGGACAGAACCCAGATACGCAGTATTTT